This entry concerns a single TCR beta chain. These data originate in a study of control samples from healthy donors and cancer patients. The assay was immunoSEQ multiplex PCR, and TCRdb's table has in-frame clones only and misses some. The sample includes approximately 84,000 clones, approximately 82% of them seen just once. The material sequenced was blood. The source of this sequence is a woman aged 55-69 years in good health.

Here the CDR3 reads CASSRRDRASYGYTF. DNA for the CDR3: TGTGCCAGCAGCCGCCGGGACAGGGCTTCCTATGGCTACACCTTC. The rearrangement links TRBV7-2 to TRBJ1-2; 9 nucleotides line up with TRBD1. V shed 5 bases, J shed 4 bases, and the junction held 8 bases outside the gene matches. Looked up from germline, CDR1 is SGHTA and CDR2 is FQGNSA. The CDR3 spans 15 residues. The whole variable domain, remainder taken from reference TRBV7-2 and TRBJ1-2, is GAGVSQSPSNKVTEKGKDVELRCDPISGHTALYWYRQSLGQGLEFLIYFQGNSAPDKSGLPSDRFSAERTGGSVSTLTIQRTQQEDSAVYLCASSRRDRASYGYTFGSGTRLTVV.